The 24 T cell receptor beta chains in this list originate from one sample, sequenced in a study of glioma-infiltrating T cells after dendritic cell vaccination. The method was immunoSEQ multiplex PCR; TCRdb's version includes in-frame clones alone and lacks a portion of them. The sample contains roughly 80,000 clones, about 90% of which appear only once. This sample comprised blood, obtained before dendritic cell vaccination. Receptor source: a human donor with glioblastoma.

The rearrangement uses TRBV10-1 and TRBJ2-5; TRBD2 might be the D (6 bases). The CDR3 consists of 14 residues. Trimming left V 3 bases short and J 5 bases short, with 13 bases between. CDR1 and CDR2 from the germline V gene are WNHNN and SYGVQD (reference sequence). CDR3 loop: CASSEGRAGETQYF. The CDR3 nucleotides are TGCGCCAGCAGTGAAGGCAGGGCGGGGGAGACCCAGTACTTC.

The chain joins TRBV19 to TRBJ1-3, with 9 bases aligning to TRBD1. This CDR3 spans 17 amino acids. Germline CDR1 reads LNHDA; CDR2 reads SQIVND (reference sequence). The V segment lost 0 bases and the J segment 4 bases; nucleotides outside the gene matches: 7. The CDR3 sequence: CASSIEGWTGEGNTIYF. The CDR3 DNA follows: TGTGCCAGTAGTATAGAGGGTTGGACAGGGGAAGGAAACACCATATATTTT.

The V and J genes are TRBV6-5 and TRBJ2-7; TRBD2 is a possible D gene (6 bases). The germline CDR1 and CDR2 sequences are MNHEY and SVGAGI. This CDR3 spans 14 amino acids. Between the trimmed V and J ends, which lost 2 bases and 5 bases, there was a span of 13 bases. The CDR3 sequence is CASSYGRRAHEQYF. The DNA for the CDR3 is TGTGCCAGCAGTTACGGGCGGAGGGCCCACGAGCAGTACTTC.

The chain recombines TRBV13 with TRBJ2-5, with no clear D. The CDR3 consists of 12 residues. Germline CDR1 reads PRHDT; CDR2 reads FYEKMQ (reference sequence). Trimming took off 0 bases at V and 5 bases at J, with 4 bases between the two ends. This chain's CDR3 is CASSLGAETQYF. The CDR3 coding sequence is TGTGCCAGCAGCTTAGGCGCGGAGACCCAGTACTTC.

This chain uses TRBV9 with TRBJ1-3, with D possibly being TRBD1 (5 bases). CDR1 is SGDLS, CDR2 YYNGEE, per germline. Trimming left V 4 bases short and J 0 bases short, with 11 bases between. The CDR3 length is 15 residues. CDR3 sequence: CASSWDGSSGNTIYF. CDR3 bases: TGTGCCAGCAGCTGGGACGGGAGCTCTGGAAACACCATATATTTT.

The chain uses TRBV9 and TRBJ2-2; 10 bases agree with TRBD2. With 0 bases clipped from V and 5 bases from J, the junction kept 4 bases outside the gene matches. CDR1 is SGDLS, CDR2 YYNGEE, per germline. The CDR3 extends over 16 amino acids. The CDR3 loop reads CASSVAPSGSTGELFF. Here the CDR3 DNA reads TGTGCCAGCAGCGTAGCTCCTAGCGGGAGTACCGGGGAGCTGTTTTTT.

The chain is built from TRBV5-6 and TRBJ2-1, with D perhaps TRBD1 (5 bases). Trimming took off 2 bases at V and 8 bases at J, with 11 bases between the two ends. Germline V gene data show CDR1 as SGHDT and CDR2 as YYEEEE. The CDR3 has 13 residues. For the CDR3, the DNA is TGTGCCAGCAGCTTAACGCAGGGTGATGAGCAGTTCTTC. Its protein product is CASSLTQGDEQFF.

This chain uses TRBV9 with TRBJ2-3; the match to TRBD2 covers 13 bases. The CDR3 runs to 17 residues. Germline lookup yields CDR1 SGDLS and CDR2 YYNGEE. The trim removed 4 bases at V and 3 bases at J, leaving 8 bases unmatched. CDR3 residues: CASSTRTSGRGTDTQYF. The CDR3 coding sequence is TGTGCCAGCAGCACCCGGACTAGCGGGAGAGGGACAGATACGCAGTATTTT.

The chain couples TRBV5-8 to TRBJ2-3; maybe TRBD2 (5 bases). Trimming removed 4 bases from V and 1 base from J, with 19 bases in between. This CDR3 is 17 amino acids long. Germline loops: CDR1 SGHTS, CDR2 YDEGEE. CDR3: CASSANVWTDRTDTQYF. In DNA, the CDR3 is TGTGCCAGCAGCGCGAATGTGTGGACTGATCGCACAGATACGCAGTATTTT.

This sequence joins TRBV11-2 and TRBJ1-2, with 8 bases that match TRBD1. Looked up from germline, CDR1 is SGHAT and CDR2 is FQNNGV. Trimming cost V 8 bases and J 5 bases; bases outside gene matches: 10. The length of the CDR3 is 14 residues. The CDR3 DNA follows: TGTGCCAGCCCCCCGGACAGGGACCCTTATGGCTACACCTTC. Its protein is CASPPDRDPYGYTF.

Here the CDR3 reads CASSATSGSFRETQYF. CDR3 nucleotides: TGCGCCAGCAGTGCCACTAGCGGGAGTTTCCGGGAGACCCAGTACTTC. The chain couples TRBV10-1 to TRBJ2-5; TRBD2 matches 11 bases. The CDR3 contains 16 residues. J was trimmed by 5 bases and V by 4 bases; bases with no gene match: 9. Per germline, CDR1 WNHNN and CDR2 SYGVQD (reference sequence).

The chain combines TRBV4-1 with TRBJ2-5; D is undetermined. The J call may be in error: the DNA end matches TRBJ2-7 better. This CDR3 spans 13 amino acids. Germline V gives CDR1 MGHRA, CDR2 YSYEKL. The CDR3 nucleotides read TGCGCCAGCAGCCAAATATCAGGATACGAGCAGTACTTC. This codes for CASSQISGYEQYF.

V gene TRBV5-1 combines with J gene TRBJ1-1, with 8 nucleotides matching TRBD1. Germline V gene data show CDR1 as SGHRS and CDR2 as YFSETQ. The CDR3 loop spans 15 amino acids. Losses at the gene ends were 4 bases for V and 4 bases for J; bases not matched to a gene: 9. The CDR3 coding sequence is TGCGCCAGCAGCCCCTCCGGACAGGGCTTCACTGAAGCTTTCTTT. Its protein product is CASSPSGQGFTEAFF.

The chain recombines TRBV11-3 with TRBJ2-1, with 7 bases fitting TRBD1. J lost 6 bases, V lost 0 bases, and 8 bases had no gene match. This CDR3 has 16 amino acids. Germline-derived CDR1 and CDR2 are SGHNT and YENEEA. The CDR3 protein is CASSLEGGRAFNEQFF. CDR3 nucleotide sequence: TGTGCCAGCAGCTTAGAAGGGGGCAGGGCGTTCAATGAGCAGTTCTTC.

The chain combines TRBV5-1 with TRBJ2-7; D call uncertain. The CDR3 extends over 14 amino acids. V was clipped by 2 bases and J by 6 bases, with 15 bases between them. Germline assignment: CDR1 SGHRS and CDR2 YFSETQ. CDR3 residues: CASSLGGPQSEQYF. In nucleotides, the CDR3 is TGCGCCAGCAGCTTAGGTGGGCCCCAAAGCGAGCAGTACTTC. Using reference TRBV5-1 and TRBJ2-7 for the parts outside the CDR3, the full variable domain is KAGVTQTPRYLIKTRGQQVTLSCSPISGHRSVSWYQQTPGQGLQFLFEYFSETQRNKGNFPGRFSGRQFSNSRSEMNVSTLELGDSALYLCASSLGGPQSEQYFGPGTRLTVT.

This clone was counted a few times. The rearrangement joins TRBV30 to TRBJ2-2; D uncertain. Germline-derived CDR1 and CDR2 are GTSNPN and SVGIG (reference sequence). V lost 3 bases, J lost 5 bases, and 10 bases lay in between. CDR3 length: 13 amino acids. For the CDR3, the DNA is TGTGCCTGGAGCCGGAGTTGGACCGGGGAGCTGTTTTTT. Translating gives CAWSRSWTGELFF.

Here the CDR3 DNA reads TGCGCCAGCAGCTTCGAAGGAGACTATGGCTACACCTTC. As protein: CASSFEGDYGYTF. The V and J genes are TRBV5-1 and TRBJ1-2; D uncertain. This CDR3 spans 13 amino acids. The germline V and J ends were trimmed by 2 bases and 3 bases, with 8 bases remaining between them. CDR1 is SGHRS, CDR2 YFSETQ, per germline.

CDR3 amino acids: CSVGGAYTDTQYF. The DNA for the CDR3 is TGCAGCGTGGGTGGGGCGTACACAGATACGCAGTATTTT. V gene TRBV29-1 combines with J gene TRBJ2-3; tentative D call: TRBD1 (5 bases). The length of the CDR3 is 13 residues. Germline loops: CDR1 SQVTM, CDR2 ANQGSEA. V shed 6 bases and J shed 2 bases, with 12 bases lying between them.

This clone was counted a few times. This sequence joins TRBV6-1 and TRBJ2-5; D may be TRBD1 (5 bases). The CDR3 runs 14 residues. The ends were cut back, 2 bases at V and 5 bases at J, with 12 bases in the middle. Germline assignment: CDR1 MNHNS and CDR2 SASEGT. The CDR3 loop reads CASSEQGSFETQYF. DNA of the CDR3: TGTGCCAGCAGTGAACAGGGTAGTTTCGAGACCCAGTACTTC.

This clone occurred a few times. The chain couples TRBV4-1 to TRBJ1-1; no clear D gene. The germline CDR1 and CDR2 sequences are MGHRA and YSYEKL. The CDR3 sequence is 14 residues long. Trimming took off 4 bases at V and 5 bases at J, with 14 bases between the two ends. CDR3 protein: CASSPNIGNTEAFF. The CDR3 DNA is TGCGCCAGCAGCCCTAATATCGGGAATACTGAAGCTTTCTTT.

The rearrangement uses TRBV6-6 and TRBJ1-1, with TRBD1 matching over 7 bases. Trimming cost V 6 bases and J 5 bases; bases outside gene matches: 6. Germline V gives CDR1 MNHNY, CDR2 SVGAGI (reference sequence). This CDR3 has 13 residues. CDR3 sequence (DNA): TGTGCCAGCAGCCTGACAGGGAATACTGAAGCTTTCTTT. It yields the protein CASSLTGNTEAFF.

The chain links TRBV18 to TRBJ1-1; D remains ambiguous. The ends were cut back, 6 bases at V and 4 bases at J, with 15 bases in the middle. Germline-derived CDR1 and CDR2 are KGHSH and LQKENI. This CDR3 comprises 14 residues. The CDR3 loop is CASSPVRGGTEAFF. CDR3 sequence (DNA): TGTGCCAGCTCGCCCGTCCGGGGTGGCACTGAAGCTTTCTTT.

DNA for the CDR3: TGTGCCAGCAGTTTGCCGATTGGAGCGGGAGTGAGTAATGAGCAGTTCTTC. Translated, it gives CASSLPIGAGVSNEQFF. This chain uses TRBV28 with TRBJ2-1; 8 nucleotides agree with TRBD2. With 3 bases clipped from V and 7 bases from J, the junction kept 14 bases outside the gene matches. The CDR3 runs to 17 residues. From germline, CDR1 is MDHEN and CDR2 SYDVKM.

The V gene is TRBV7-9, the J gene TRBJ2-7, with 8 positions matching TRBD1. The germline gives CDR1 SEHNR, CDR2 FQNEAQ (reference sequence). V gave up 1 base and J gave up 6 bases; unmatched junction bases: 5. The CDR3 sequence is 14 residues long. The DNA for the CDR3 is TGTGCCAGCAGCTTAGAGGTACAGGGGGGCGAGCAGTACTTC. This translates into CASSLEVQGGEQYF.